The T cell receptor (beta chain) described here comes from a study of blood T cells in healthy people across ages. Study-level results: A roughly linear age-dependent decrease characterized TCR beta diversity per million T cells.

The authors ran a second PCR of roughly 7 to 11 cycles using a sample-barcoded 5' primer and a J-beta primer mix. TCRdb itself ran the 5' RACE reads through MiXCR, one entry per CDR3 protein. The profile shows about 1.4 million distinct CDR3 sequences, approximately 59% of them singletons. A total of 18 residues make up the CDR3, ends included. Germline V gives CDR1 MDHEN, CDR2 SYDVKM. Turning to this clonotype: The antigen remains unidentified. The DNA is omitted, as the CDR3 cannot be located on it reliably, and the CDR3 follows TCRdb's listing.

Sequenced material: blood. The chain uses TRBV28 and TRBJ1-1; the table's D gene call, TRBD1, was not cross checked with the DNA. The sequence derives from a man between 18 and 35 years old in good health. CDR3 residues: CASSFRQGFPYYTSVAFF.